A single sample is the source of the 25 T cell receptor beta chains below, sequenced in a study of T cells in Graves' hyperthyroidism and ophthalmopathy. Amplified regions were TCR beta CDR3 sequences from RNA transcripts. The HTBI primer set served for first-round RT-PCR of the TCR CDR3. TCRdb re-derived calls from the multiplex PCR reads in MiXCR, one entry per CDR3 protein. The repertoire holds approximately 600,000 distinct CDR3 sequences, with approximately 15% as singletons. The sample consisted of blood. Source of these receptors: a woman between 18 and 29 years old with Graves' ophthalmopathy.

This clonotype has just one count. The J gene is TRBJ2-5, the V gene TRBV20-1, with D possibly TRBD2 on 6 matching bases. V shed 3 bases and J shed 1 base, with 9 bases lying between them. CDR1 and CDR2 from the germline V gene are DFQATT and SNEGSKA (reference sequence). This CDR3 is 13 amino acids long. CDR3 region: CSASSGSQETQYF. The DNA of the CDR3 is TGCAGTGCTAGCAGCGGGTCCCAAGAGACCCAGTACTTC.

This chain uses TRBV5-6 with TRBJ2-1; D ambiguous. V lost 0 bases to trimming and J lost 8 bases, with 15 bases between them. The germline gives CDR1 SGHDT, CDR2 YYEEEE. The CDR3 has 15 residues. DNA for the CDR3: TGTGCCAGCAGCTTGGTAGGGCTCCCAGTCCATGAGCAGTTCTTC. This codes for CASSLVGLPVHEQFF.

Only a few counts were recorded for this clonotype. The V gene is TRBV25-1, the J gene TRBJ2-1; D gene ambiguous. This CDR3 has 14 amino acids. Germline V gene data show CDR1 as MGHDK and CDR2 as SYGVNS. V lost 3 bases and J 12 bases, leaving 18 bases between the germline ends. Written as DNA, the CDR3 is TGTGCCAGCAGTGATTTCGCAAGGGAAATGGGGCAGTTCTTC. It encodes CASSDFAREMGQFF. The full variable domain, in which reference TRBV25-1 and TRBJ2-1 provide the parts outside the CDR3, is EADIYQTPRYLVIGTGKKITLECSQTMGHDKMYWYQQDPGMELHLIHYSYGVNSTEKGDLSSESTVSRIRTEHFPLTLESARPSHTSQYLCASSDFAREMGQFFGPGTRLTVL.

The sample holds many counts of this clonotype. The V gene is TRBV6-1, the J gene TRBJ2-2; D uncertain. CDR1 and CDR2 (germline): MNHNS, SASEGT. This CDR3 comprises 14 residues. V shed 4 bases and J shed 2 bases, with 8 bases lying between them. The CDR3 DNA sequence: TGTGCCAGCAGTGCCGGGCCTAACACCGGGGAGCTGTTTTTT. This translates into CASSAGPNTGELFF.

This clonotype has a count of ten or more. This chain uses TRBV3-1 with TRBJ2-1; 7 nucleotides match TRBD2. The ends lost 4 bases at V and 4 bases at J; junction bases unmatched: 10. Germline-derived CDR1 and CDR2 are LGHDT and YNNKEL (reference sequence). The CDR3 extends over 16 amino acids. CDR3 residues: CASSLMGGIRYNEQFF. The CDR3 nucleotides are TGTGCCAGCAGCCTGATGGGAGGGATAAGATACAATGAGCAGTTCTTC.

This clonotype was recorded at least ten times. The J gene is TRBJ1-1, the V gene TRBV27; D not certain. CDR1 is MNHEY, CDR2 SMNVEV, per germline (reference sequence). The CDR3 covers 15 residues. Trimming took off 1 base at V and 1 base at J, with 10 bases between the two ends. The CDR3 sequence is CASSLFLAANTEAFF. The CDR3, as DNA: TGTGCCAGCAGTTTATTCTTGGCAGCGAACACTGAAGCTTTCTTT.

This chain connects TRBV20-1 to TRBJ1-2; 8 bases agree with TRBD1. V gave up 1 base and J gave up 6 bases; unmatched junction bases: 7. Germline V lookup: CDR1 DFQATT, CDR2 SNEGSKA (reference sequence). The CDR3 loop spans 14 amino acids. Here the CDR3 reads CSARVLARGHGYTF. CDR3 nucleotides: TGCAGTGCTAGAGTATTGGCCAGGGGGCATGGCTACACCTTC.

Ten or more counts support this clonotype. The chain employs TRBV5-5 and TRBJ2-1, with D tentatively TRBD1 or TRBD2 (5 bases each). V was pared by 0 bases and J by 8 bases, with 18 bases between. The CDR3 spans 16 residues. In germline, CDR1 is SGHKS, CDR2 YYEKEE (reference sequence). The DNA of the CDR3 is TGTGCCAGCAGCTTGGTTCCCAAGCCGGGGCTACATGAGCAGTTCTTC. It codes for CASSLVPKPGLHEQFF.

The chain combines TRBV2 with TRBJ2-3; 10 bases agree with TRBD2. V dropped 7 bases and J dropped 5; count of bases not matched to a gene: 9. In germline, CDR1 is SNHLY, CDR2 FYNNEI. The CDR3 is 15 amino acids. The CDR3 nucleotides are TGTGCCAGCAACCCGACTAGCGGGTGGGGAGATACGCAGTATTTT. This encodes CASNPTSGWGDTQYF.

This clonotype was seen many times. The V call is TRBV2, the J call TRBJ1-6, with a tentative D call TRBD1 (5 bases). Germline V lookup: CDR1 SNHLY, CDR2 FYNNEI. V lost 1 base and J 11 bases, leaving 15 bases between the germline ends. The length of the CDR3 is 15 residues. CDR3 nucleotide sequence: TGTGCCAGCAGTGAAGGCGGGCAGGGAAGTACACCCCTCCACTTT. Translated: CASSEGGQGSTPLHF.

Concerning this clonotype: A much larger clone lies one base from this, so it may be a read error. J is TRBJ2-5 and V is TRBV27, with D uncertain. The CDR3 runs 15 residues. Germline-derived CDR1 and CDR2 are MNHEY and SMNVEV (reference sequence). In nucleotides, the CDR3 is TGTGCCAGCAGTTTATATCAGACCAACCAAGAGGCCCAGTACTTC. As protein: CASSLYQTNQEAQYF.

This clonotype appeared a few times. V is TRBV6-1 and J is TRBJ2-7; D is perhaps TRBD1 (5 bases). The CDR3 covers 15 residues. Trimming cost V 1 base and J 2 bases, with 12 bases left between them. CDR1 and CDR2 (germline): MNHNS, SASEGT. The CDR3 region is CASSEVPRDTYEQYF. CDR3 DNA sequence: TGTGCCAGCAGTGAAGTCCCCAGGGATACCTACGAGCAGTACTTC.

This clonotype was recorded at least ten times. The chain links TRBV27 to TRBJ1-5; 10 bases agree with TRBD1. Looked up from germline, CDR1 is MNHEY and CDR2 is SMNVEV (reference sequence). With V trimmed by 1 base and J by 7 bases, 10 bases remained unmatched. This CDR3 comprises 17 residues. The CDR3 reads CASSLFYRDRGFQPQHF. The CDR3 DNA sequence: TGTGCCAGCAGTTTATTTTACCGGGACAGGGGATTCCAGCCCCAGCATTTT.

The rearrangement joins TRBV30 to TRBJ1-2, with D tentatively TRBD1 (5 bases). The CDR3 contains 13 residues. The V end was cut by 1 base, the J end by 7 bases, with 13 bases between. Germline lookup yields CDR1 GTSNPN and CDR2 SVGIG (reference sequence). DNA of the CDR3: TGTGCCTGGAGTGGGGGACCAACGGGTGGCTACACCTTC. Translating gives CAWSGGPTGGYTF.

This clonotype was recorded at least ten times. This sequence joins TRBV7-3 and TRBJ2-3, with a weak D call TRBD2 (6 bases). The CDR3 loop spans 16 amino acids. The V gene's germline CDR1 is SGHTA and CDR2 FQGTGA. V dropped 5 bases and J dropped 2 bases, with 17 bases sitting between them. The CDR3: CASSQGLWASTDTQYF. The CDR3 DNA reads TGTGCCAGCAGCCAGGGACTTTGGGCCTCCACAGATACGCAGTATTTT.

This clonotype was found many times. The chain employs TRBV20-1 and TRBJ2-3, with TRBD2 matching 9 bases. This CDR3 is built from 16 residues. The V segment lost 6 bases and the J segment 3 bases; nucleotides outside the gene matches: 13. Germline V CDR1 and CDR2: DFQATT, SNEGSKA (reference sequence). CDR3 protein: CSAPKWAGGGTDTQYF. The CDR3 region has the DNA TGCAGTGCCCCAAAATGGGCGGGAGGGGGAACAGATACGCAGTATTTT.

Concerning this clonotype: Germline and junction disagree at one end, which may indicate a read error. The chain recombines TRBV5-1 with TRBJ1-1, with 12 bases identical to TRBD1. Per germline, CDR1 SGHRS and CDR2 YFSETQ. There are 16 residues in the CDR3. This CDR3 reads CASSQVQGQGATEAFF. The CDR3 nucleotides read TGTGCCAGCAGCCAGGTTCAGGGACAGGGGGCCACTGAAGCTTTCTTT.

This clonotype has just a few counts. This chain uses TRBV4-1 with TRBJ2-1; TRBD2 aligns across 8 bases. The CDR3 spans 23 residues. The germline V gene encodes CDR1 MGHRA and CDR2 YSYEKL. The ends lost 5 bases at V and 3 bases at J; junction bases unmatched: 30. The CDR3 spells CASSYRDMATRGRSGSSYNEQFF. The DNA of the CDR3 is TGCGCCAGCAGCTACCGGGACATGGCTACAAGAGGACGGAGCGGGAGCAGCTACAATGAGCAGTTCTTC.

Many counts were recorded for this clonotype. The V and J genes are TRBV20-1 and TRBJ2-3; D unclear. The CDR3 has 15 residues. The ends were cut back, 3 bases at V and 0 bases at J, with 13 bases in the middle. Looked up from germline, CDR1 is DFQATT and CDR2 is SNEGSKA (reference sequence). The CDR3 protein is CSASGRVSSTDTQYF. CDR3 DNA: TGCAGTGCTAGCGGGCGTGTGTCTAGCACAGATACGCAGTATTTT.

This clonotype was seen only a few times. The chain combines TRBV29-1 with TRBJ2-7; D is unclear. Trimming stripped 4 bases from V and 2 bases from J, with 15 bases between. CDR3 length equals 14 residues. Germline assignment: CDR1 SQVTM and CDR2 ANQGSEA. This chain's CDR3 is CSVVGSQSAYEQYF. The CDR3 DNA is TGCAGCGTTGTGGGCAGCCAATCCGCCTACGAGCAGTACTTC.

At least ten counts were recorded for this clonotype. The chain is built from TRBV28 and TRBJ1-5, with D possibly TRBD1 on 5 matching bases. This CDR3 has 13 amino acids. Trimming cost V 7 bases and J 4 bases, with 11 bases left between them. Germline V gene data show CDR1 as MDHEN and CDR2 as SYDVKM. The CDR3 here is CASIAQGNQPQHF. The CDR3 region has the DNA TGTGCCAGCATCGCCCAGGGAAATCAGCCCCAGCATTTT.

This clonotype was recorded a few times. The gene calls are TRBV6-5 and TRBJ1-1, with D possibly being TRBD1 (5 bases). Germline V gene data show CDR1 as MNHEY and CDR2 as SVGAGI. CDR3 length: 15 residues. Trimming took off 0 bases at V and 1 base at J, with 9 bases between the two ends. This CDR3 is CASSYSRDGNTEAFF. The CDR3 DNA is TGTGCCAGCAGTTACTCCCGGGACGGGAACACTGAAGCTTTCTTT.

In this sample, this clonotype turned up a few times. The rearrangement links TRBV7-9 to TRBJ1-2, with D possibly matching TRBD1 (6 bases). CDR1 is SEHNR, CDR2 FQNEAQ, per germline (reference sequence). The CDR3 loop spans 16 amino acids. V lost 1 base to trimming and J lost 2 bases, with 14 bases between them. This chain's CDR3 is CASSLVSRGRNYGYTF. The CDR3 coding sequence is TGTGCCAGCAGCTTAGTTTCCAGGGGAAGAAACTATGGCTACACCTTC.

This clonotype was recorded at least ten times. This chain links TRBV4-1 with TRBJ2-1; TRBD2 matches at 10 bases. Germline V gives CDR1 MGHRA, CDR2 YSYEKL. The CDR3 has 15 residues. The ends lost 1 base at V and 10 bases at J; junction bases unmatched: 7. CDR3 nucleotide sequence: TGCGCCAGCAGCCAAGGGGGCCTAGCGGGAGTAGAGCAGTTCTTC. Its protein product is CASSQGGLAGVEQFF.

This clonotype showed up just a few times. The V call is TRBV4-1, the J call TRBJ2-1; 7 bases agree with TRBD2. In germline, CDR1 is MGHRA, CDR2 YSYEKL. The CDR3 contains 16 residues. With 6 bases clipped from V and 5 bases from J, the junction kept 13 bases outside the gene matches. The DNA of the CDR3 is TGCGCCAGCAGTTCGCGCGGCCAGCGGGAAGACAATGAGCAGTTCTTC. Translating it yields CASSSRGQREDNEQFF.